This T cell receptor (beta chain) was identified in a study of CD8 T cells in Susac syndrome. CD8+ and CD4+ T cells circulating in blood were sequenced for TCR beta. Random hexamers were used to reverse transcribe an amount of about 0.45 to 1 ug RNA. Amplification of TCR beta CDR3 across 54 Vbeta and 13 Jbeta was performed with immunoSEQ multiplex PCR. One entry per CDR3 protein results from TCRdb running MiXCR on the immunoSEQ multiplex PCR reads. This repertoire shows 150,000 to 200,000 distinct CDR3 sequences, about 94% found once; its top ten account for roughly 0.14%. CDR3 length: 13 amino acids. With 2 bases removed from V and 5 bases from J, the gap between germline ends came to 10 bases. Germline V gene data show CDR1 as MNHEY and CDR2 as SMNVEV (reference sequence).

This chain connects TRBV27 to TRBJ2-7; D may correspond to TRBD1 or TRBD2 (5 bases each). The clonotype was recovered from a human donor in good health. What was sequenced was CD4+ T cells from PBMCs. The CDR3 region has the DNA TGTGCCAGCAGTTTAATGAGGGGAAACGAGCAGTACTTC. It translates to CASSLMRGNEQYF.